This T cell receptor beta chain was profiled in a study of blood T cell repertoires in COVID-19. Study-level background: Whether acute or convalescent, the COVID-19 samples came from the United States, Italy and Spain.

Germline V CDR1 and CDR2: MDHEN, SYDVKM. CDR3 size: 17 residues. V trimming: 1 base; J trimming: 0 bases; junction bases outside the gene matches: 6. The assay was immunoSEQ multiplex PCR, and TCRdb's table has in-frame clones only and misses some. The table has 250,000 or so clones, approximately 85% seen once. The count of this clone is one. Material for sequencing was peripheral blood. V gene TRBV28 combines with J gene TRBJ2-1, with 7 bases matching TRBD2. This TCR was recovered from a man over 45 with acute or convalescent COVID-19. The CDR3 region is CASSLYPGGSSYNEQFF. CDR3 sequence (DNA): TGTGCCAGCAGTTTATACCCCGGCGGGAGCTCCTACAATGAGCAGTTCTTC.